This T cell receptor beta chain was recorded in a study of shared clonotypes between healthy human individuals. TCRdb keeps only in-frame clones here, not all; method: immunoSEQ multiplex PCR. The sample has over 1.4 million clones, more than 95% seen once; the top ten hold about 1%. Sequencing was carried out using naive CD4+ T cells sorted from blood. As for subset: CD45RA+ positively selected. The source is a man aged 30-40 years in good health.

This CDR3 reads CASGFTGTSGSKSNTGELFF. The DNA of the CDR3 is TGTGCTAGTGGTTTTACGGGGACTAGCGGGAGTAAATCGAACACCGGGGAGCTGTTTTTT. The chain joins TRBV12-5 to TRBJ2-2, with TRBD2 matching over 14 bases. Germline V gene data show CDR1 as LGHNT and CDR2 as FRNRAP. The CDR3 runs 20 residues. V was clipped by 3 bases and J by 0 bases; unmatched bases: 9.